Each of the 22 T cell receptor beta chains below was sequenced from the same sample in a study of cytomegalovirus exposure and HLA in healthy donors. Vbeta (60) and Jbeta (13) primers were used in the PCR. The data were produced by immunoSEQ multiplex PCR, yet TCRdb's version contains in-frame clones alone and is incomplete. The data show 150,000 to 200,000 clones, approximately 72% seen once. Material for sequencing was PBMCs. The receptors were sampled from a man in his forties or fifties in good health and CMV-seronegative.

This clone was observed a handful of times. V usage is TRBV25-1 and J usage is TRBJ2-3, with TRBD1 as a possible D gene (5 bases). The CDR3 is made up of 14 amino acids. The germline CDR1 and CDR2 sequences are MGHDK and SYGVNS. The ends were cut back, 2 bases at V and 4 bases at J, with 10 bases in the middle. The CDR3 coding sequence is TGTGCCAGCAGTGAAAAGGGGTTCGCAGATACGCAGTATTTT. Translated: CASSEKGFADTQYF.

The chain uses TRBV7-9 and TRBJ2-1; 9 bases align to TRBD1. CDR3 length equals 16 residues. Per germline, CDR1 SEHNR and CDR2 FQNEAQ (reference sequence). V dropped 3 bases and J dropped 4; count of bases not matched to a gene: 7. The CDR3 protein is CASSLGTGSGYNEQFF. The CDR3 DNA follows: TGTGCCAGCAGCTTGGGGACAGGGTCGGGTTACAATGAGCAGTTCTTC.

The rearrangement joins TRBV7-2 to TRBJ1-1, with 9 bases lining up with TRBD1. The germline V gene has CDR1 SGHTA and CDR2 FQGNSA. Trimming at V came to 5 bases and at J to 3 bases, leaving 1 base not matched to a gene. The CDR3 is made up of 13 amino acids. The CDR3 DNA reads TGTGCCAGCAGCGGACAGGGGCACACTGAAGCTTTCTTT. This encodes CASSGQGHTEAFF.

The chain has TRBV18 and TRBJ1-1, with TRBD1 identical over 7 bases. The CDR3 consists of 14 residues. CDR1 and CDR2 from the germline V gene are KGHSH and LQKENI. V was pared by 5 bases and J by 7 bases, with 10 bases of the junction left unmatched. CDR3: CASSESGTVREAFF. Written as DNA, the CDR3 is TGTGCCAGCTCAGAGTCCGGGACAGTCCGTGAAGCTTTCTTT. The whole variable domain, filled in from reference TRBV18 and TRBJ1-1, reads NAGVMQNPRHLVRRRGQEARLRCSPMKGHSHVYWYRQLPEEGLKFMVYLQKENIIDESGMPKERFSAEFPKEGPSILRIQQVVRGDSAAYFCASSESGTVREAFFGQGTRLTVV.

J is TRBJ2-2 and V is TRBV4-3; D is uncertain. The CDR3 totals 14 residues. Between the trimmed V and J ends, which lost 6 bases and 2 bases, there was a span of 10 bases. Germline lookup yields CDR1 LGHNA and CDR2 YSLEER. CDR3 nucleotides: TGCGCCAGCAGAGCGACGGTAAACACCGGGGAGCTGTTTTTT. Its translation: CASRATVNTGELFF.

The J gene is TRBJ2-6, the V gene TRBV7-2, with D perhaps TRBD1 (5 bases). This CDR3 spans 16 amino acids. Germline V gene lookup returns CDR1 SGHTA and CDR2 FQGNSA. The germline V and J ends were trimmed by 4 bases and 0 bases, with 10 bases remaining between them. DNA of the CDR3: TGTGCCAGCAGCTCCAGGGTTAACTCTGGGGCCAACGTCCTGACTTTC. It yields the protein CASSSRVNSGANVLTF. The full variable domain, its missing parts supplied by reference TRBV7-2 and TRBJ2-6, is GAGVSQSPSNKVTEKGKDVELRCDPISGHTALYWYRQSLGQGLEFLIYFQGNSAPDKSGLPSDRFSAERTGGSVSTLTIQRTQQEDSAVYLCASSSRVNSGANVLTFGAGSRLTVL.

The V call is TRBV5-1, the J call TRBJ2-7, with TRBD1 matching over 7 bases. Trimming removed 4 bases from V and 6 bases from J; junction bases left unmatched: 10. Germline CDR1 SGHRS, CDR2 YFSETQ. This CDR3 has 14 amino acids. In DNA, the CDR3 is TGCGCCAGCAGCGTAGATAGCCGGGACAGCGAGCAGTACTTC. This encodes CASSVDSRDSEQYF.

This clone was observed a handful of times. The chain links TRBV2 to TRBJ1-4, with unresolved D. The V end was cut by 0 bases, the J end by 11 bases, with 16 bases between. Per germline, CDR1 SNHLY and CDR2 FYNNEI. The length of the CDR3 is 15 residues. The DNA of the CDR3 is TGTGCCAGCAGTGAAGCTGCGGCGGGTCGCGGCAAACTGTTTTTT. Translating it yields CASSEAAAGRGKLFF.

The chain joins TRBV5-1 to TRBJ2-1, with TRBD2 matching over 12 bases. The CDR3 is made up of 17 amino acids. V shed 0 bases and J 4 bases; nucleotides not matched to a gene: 5. The germline gives CDR1 SGHRS, CDR2 YFSETQ. CDR3 loop: CASSLVTSGGTYNEQFF. The CDR3 nucleotides read TGCGCCAGCAGCTTGGTAACTAGCGGGGGGACTTACAATGAGCAGTTCTTC.

This clone was seen a few times. The chain is built from TRBV11-2 and TRBJ1-3; tentatively, D is TRBD1 (6 bases). The CDR3 extends over 15 amino acids. Trimming removed 4 bases from V and 6 bases from J, with 16 bases in between. Germline CDR1 and CDR2: SGHAT and FQNNGV. The chain's CDR3 is CASSSVTGTPNTIYF. The CDR3 DNA reads TGTGCCAGCAGCTCAGTAACCGGGACACCAAACACCATATATTTT.

This sequence joins TRBV2 and TRBJ1-4, with TRBD1 matching 7 bases. Germline-derived CDR1 and CDR2 are SNHLY and FYNNEI. Trimming took 1 base from V and 5 from J; bases not matched to a gene: 7. This CDR3 is 16 amino acids long. The CDR3 nucleotides are TGTGCCAGCAGTGAAGGGCTTAGGACAGGCAATGAAAAACTGTTTTTT. It is translated as CASSEGLRTGNEKLFF.

The chain carries TRBV5-1 and TRBJ2-5, with 8 nucleotides matching TRBD2. The V gene's germline CDR1 is SGHRS and CDR2 YFSETQ. This CDR3 region has 14 residues. V lost 5 bases, J lost 2 bases, and 5 bases stayed unmatched. The CDR3 DNA reads as TGCGCCAGCAGAATTACTAGCGGACAAGAGACCCAGTACTTC. Its protein is CASRITSGQETQYF.

V gene TRBV5-1 combines with J gene TRBJ2-5; a weak D match, TRBD2 (6 bases). The length of the CDR3 is 16 residues. Germline V gene data show CDR1 as SGHRS and CDR2 as YFSETQ. Deletions cut 8 bases from V and 2 bases from J, with 22 bases between. CDR3 protein: CASSPALGAGQETQYF. The DNA of the CDR3 is TGCGCCAGTTCACCTGCGTTGGGAGCGGGTCAAGAGACCCAGTACTTC.

This clone appeared a few times. This chain joins TRBV5-5 and TRBJ1-3, with D unclear. CDR3 length: 15 residues. V lost 6 bases and J 3 bases, leaving 16 bases between the germline ends. Germline CDR1 and CDR2: SGHKS and YYEKEE (reference sequence). The CDR3 spells CASTPGFRVGNTIYF. CDR3 nucleotide sequence: TGTGCCAGCACCCCGGGGTTTAGGGTTGGAAACACCATATATTTT. The full variable domain, its missing parts supplied by reference TRBV5-5 and TRBJ1-3, is DAGVTQSPTHLIKTRGQQVTLRCSPISGHKSVSWYQQVLGQGPQFIFQYYEKEERGRGNFPDRFSARQFPNYSSELNVNALLLGDSALYLCASTPGFRVGNTIYFGEGSWLTVV.

This chain links TRBV7-9 with TRBJ1-3, with D possibly TRBD1 on 6 matching bases. Between the trimmed V and J ends, which lost 4 bases and 8 bases, there was a span of 15 bases. Per germline, CDR1 SEHNR and CDR2 FQNEAQ (reference sequence). The CDR3 consists of 14 residues. The CDR3, as DNA: TGTGCCAGCAGCTCAGGACAGAAGGAAGACACCATATATTTT. This codes for CASSSGQKEDTIYF. The entire variable domain, with the rest obtained from reference TRBV7-9 and TRBJ1-3, is as follows: DTGVSQNPRHKITKRGQNVTFRCDPISEHNRLYWYRQTLGQGPEFLTYFQNEAQLEKSRLLSDRFSAERPKGSFSTLEIQRTEQGDSAMYLCASSSGQKEDTIYFGEGSWLTVV.

This clone was counted between two and nine times. In DNA, the CDR3 is TGCGCCAGCAGTGGACAGGGGAATCAGCCCCAGCATTTT. This sequence encodes CASSGQGNQPQHF. The chain recombines TRBV10-1 with TRBJ1-5, with TRBD1 identical over 8 bases. V dropped 4 bases and J dropped 4; count of bases not matched to a gene: 0. Germline V gene data show CDR1 as WNHNN and CDR2 as SYGVQD (reference sequence). The CDR3 loop spans 13 amino acids.

This sequence joins TRBV6-6 and TRBJ1-3; D call uncertain. Trimming stripped 1 base from V and 3 bases from J, with 10 bases between. CDR3 length equals 15 residues. The germline CDR1 and CDR2 sequences are MNHNY and SVGAGI (reference sequence). The CDR3 region is CASSYFAQDGNTIYF. The CDR3 nucleotides are TGTGCCAGCAGTTACTTCGCGCAGGATGGAAACACCATATATTTT.

The rearrangement joins TRBV19 to TRBJ2-1; D perhaps matches TRBD1 (6 bases). Germline-derived CDR1 and CDR2 are LNHDA and SQIVND (reference sequence). The CDR3 has 12 residues. V shed 0 bases and J shed 9 bases, with 6 bases lying between them. Written as DNA, the CDR3 is TGTGCCAGTAGTATAGAGGGGGCTGAGCAGTTCTTC. Its protein is CASSIEGAEQFF.

The chain joins TRBV18 to TRBJ1-2; tentative D call: TRBD1 (6 bases). V dropped 4 bases and J dropped 7 bases, with 13 bases sitting between them. Germline V gives CDR1 KGHSH, CDR2 LQKENI. The CDR3 has 13 residues. CDR3 DNA: TGTGCCAGCTCACGGGACACCGACTTTGGCTACACCTTC. The encoded protein is CASSRDTDFGYTF.

The table lists this clone with a few counts. The chain couples TRBV4-1 to TRBJ1-1; D not resolved. The V gene's germline CDR1 is MGHRA and CDR2 YSYEKL. With 0 bases removed from V and 1 base from J, the gap between germline ends came to 6 bases. The CDR3 runs to 14 residues. CDR3 in DNA: TGCGCCAGCAGCCAAGAGCCAGGGAACACTGAAGCTTTCTTT. It translates to CASSQEPGNTEAFF.

This clone was seen a few times. This chain connects TRBV19 to TRBJ2-4; the match to TRBD1 covers 8 bases. This CDR3 region has 17 residues. J was trimmed by 0 bases and V by 1 base; bases with no gene match: 5. Germline V CDR1 and CDR2: LNHDA, SQIVND (reference sequence). Here the CDR3 DNA reads TGTGCCAGTAGTATAGCGGAGACAGGGGTAGCCAAAAACATTCAGTACTTC. This codes for CASSIAETGVAKNIQYF. Looking up the rest from reference TRBV19 and TRBJ2-4 gives the full variable domain: DGGITQSPKYLFRKEGQNVTLSCEQNLNHDAMYWYRQDPGQGLRLIYYSQIVNDFQKGDIAEGYSVSREKKESFPLTVTSAQKNPTAFYLCASSIAETGVAKNIQYFGAGTRLSVL.

This chain uses TRBV25-1 with TRBJ2-7, with 8 bases fitting TRBD1. Germline V gene sequence: CDR1 MGHDK, CDR2 SYGVNS. The CDR3 sequence is 14 residues long. The V segment lost 1 base and the J segment 4 bases; nucleotides outside the gene matches: 3. In DNA form, the CDR3 reads TGTGCCAGCAGTGAATCCGGGACAGGATACGAGCAGTACTTC. Its translation: CASSESGTGYEQYF.